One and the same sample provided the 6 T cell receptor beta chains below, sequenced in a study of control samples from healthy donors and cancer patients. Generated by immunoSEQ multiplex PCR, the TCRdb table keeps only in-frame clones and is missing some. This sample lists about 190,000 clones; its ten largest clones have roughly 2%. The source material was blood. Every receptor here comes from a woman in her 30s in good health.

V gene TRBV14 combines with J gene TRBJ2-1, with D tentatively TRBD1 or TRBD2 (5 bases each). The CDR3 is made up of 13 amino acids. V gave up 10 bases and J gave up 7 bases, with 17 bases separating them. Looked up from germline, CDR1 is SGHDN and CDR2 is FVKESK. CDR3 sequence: CANPSCEGNEQFF. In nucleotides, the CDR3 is TGTGCCAACCCTAGCTGTGAGGGGAATGAGCAGTTCTTC.

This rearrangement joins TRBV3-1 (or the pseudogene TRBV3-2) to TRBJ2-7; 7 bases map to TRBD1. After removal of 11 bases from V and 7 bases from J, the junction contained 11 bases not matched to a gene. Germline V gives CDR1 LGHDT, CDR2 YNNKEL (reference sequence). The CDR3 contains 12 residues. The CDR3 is CAQGDGRREQYF. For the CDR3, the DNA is TGTGCCCAGGGGGACGGCAGAAGGGAGCAGTACTTC.

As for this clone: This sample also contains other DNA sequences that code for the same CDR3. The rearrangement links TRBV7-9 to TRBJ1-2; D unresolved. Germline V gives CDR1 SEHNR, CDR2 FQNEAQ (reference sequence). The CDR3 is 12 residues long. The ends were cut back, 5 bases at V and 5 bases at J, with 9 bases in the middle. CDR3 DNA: TGTGCCAGCAGCCTAGACCTTTATGGCTACACCTTC. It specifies CASSLDLYGYTF.

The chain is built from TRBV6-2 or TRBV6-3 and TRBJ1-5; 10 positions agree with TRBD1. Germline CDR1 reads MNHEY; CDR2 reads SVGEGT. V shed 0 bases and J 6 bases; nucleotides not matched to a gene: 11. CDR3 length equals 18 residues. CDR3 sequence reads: CASSYSRTGQGFGQPQHF. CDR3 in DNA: TGTGCCAGCAGTTACTCGAGAACGGGACAGGGGTTTGGTCAGCCCCAGCATTTT.

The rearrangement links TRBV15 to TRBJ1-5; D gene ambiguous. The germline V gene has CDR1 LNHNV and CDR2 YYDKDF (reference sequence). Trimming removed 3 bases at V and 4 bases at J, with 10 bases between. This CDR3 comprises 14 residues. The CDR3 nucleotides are TGTGCCACCAGCAGGGGAGGGATTAATCAGCCCCAGCATTTT. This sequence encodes CATSRGGINQPQHF. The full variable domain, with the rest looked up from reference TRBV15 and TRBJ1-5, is DAMVIQNPRYQVTQFGKPVTLSCSQTLNHNVMYWYQQKSSQAPKLLFHYYDKDFNNEADTPDNFQSRRPNTSFCFLDIRSPGLGDTAMYLCATSRGGINQPQHFGDGTRLSIL.

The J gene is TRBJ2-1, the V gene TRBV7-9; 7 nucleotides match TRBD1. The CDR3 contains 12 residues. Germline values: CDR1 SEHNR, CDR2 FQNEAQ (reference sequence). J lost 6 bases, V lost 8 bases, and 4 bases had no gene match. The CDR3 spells CASLRTGNEQFF. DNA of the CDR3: TGTGCCAGCCTCCGGACAGGCAATGAGCAGTTCTTC.